The 6 T cell receptor beta chains in this list originate from one sample, sequenced in a study of early T cells in non-severe SARS-CoV-2 infection. TCRdb re-analysed the 5' RACE reads in MiXCR, keeping a single row per CDR3 protein. The sample consists of fewer than 120,000 distinct CDR3 sequences, about 12% of them appearing once. This specimen was whole blood, taken at baseline. Source of these receptors: an adult who was a healthcare worker with PCR-confirmed SARS-CoV-2 infection or an uninfected control (not recorded which).

The table lists this clonotype with many counts. V and J are TRBV6-6 and TRBJ1-6; tentatively, D is TRBD1 (5 bases). The length of the CDR3 is 14 residues. Trimming shortened V by 7 bases and J by 6 bases, and 13 bases separated the two germline ends. In germline, CDR1 is MNHNY, CDR2 SVGAGI (reference sequence). The chain's CDR3 is CASTKGQINSPLHF. CDR3 DNA: TGTGCCAGCACCAAGGGGCAGATTAATTCACCCCTCCACTTT.

This clonotype was seen more than once but under ten times. V and J are TRBV6-2 or TRBV6-3 and TRBJ2-2; possibly TRBD2 for D (6 bases). This CDR3 contains 15 residues. Germline V gene sequence: CDR1 MNHEY, CDR2 SVGEGT. V was cut by 4 bases and J by 6 bases, with 15 bases left in between. DNA for the CDR3: TGTGCCAGCAGTTCGGTACTCGCTAGCGCCGGGGAGCTGTTTTTT. This encodes CASSSVLASAGELFF.

This clonotype was seen a handful of times. The rearrangement links TRBV7-3 to TRBJ2-1, with 8 bases identical to TRBD2. The CDR3 has 19 amino acids. The V and J ends lost 1 base and 6 bases, in that order; junction bases with no gene match: 17. CDR1 SGHTA and CDR2 FQGTGA come from the germline V gene. This CDR3 reads CASSLRAGALAGDPNEQFF. CDR3 in DNA: TGTGCCAGCAGCTTAAGAGCGGGGGCACTCGCGGGGGACCCCAATGAGCAGTTCTTC.

This clonotype was seen a few times. The CDR3 DNA is TGTGCCAGCTCACCTCAGGGGTCTGGGTACGAGCAGTACTTC. Its translation is CASSPQGSGYEQYF. The rearrangement uses TRBV18 and TRBJ2-7, with D possibly being TRBD1 (6 bases). V lost 3 bases to trimming and J lost 4 bases, with 13 bases between them. The germline V gene has CDR1 KGHSH and CDR2 LQKENI. The CDR3 runs to 14 residues. Based on the CDR3 plus reference TRBV18 and TRBJ2-7, the full variable domain is NAGVMQNPRHLVRRRGQEARLRCSPMKGHSHVYWYRQLPEEGLKFMVYLQKENIIDESGMPKERFSAEFPKEGPSILRIQQVVRGDSAAYFCASSPQGSGYEQYFGPGTRLTVT.

The chain couples TRBV7-9 to TRBJ2-2; 10 nucleotides line up with TRBD1. The CDR3 length is 16 residues. CDR1 and CDR2 (germline): SEHNR, FQNEAQ (reference sequence). V dropped 5 bases and J dropped 3; count of bases not matched to a gene: 6. CDR3 loop: CASSTGTGEYTGELFF. DNA for the CDR3: TGTGCCAGCAGCACCGGGACAGGGGAATACACCGGGGAGCTGTTTTTT.

The V and J genes are TRBV12-3 or TRBV12-4 and TRBJ2-3; the D is unclear. The V gene lost 1 base and the J gene lost 4 bases, with 6 bases spanning the gap. The CDR3 totals 13 residues. The CDR3 DNA is TGTGCCAGCAGTTTAGTCCTCGCAGATACGCAGTATTTT. Translated: CASSLVLADTQYF.